This entry features one T cell receptor beta chain sequence. TCRdb's copy holds only in-frame clones and misses some; the assay was immunoSEQ multiplex PCR. The data contain hundreds of thousands of clones, approximately 89% of them singletons. The data stem from a study of blood T cell repertoires in COVID-19. Study context: There were acute and convalescent COVID-19 samples, and they came from the United States, Italy and Spain.

The ends were cut back, 1 base at V and 5 bases at J, with 14 bases in the middle. The CDR3 is 16 residues long. From germline, CDR1 is SGHTA and CDR2 FQGNSA. The TCR comes from a woman aged 25 to 39 who had recovered from COVID-19. The genes are TRBV7-2 and TRBJ2-2, with D unresolved. The source material was peripheral blood. Here the CDR3 reads CASSLVWPSGTGELFF. The CDR3 nucleotides are TGTGCCAGCAGCTTAGTTTGGCCTAGTGGGACCGGGGAGCTGTTTTTT.